The 26 T cell receptor beta chains below all came from one sample that was sequenced in a study of T cells in localized non-small cell lung cancer. Libraries were prepared by immunoSEQ multiplex PCR; TCRdb keeps only in-frame clonotypes and omits some of them. The sample lists 90,000 to 95,000 clones; approximately 86% were seen once. Here the sequenced sample was peripheral blood, taken before any cancer treatment. The receptors come from a man aged 40 to 69 with stage I squamous cell lung carcinoma.

This rearrangement joins TRBV29-1 to TRBJ2-1; the match to TRBD1 covers 10 bases. Trimming at V came to 5 bases and at J to 6 bases, leaving 7 bases not matched to a gene. CDR3 size: 14 residues. Germline V gives CDR1 SQVTM, CDR2 ANQGSEA. CDR3 coding DNA: TGCAGCGTTCAACCGGACAGGGGGGCCAATGAGCAGTTCTTC. It encodes CSVQPDRGANEQFF.

The chain couples TRBV5-1 to TRBJ1-2; 8 bases fit TRBD1. CDR3 length: 17 amino acids. Germline V gene sequence: CDR1 SGHRS, CDR2 YFSETQ. J gave up 0 bases and V 3 bases, and 10 bases lay outside the gene matches. The DNA for the CDR3 is TGCGCCAGCAGCTCTGCTCGGACAGGGAGGGCTAACTATGGCTACACCTTC. Its translation: CASSSARTGRANYGYTF.

The rearrangement uses TRBV21-1 and TRBJ1-4; TRBD1 is taken as the D call from the table, unchecked against the DNA. TRBV21-1 is flagged as a pseudogene. CDR3 size: 17 residues. The CDR3 nucleotides read TGTGCCAGAATAAACGAACTAAAGACAGAATTGGATGAAAAACTGTTTTTT. It specifies CARINELKTELDEKLFF.

The J gene is TRBJ2-7, the V gene TRBV9, with TRBD2 matching 13 bases. Trimming cost V 3 bases and J 7 bases; bases outside gene matches: 4. The germline CDR1 and CDR2 sequences are SGDLS and YYNGEE. The CDR3 covers 14 residues. CDR3 sequence (DNA): TGTGCCAGCAGCGGGGGACTAGCGGGGTATGAGCAGTACTTC. Its protein is CASSGGLAGYEQYF.

The rearrangement uses TRBV28 and TRBJ1-4, with D possibly TRBD1 on 5 matching bases. CDR3 length: 16 residues. Trimming left V 7 bases short and J 3 bases short, with 18 bases between. The V gene's germline CDR1 is MDHEN and CDR2 SYDVKM. This chain's CDR3 is CASISVGEASNEKLFF. The CDR3 DNA follows: TGTGCCAGCATATCGGTGGGGGAAGCGTCTAATGAAAAACTGTTTTTT.

The chain recombines TRBV7-3 with TRBJ2-6; D is unclear. This CDR3 is 16 amino acids long. CDR1 is SGHTA and CDR2 is FQGTGA in the germline V gene. Trimming took off 0 bases at V and 4 bases at J, with 10 bases between the two ends. The CDR3 DNA reads TGTGCCAGCAGCTTAACTCGGACCACGGGGGCCAACGTCCTGACTTTC. Protein: CASSLTRTTGANVLTF.

This clone was detected only once. V and J are TRBV6-6 and TRBJ1-5; D gene ambiguous. Looked up from germline, CDR1 is MNHNY and CDR2 is SVGAGI (reference sequence). This CDR3 contains 15 residues. Deletions cut 0 bases from V and 1 base from J, with 7 bases between. The CDR3 coding sequence is TGTGCCAGCAGTTACTCGGGCAACAGCAATCAGCCCCAGCATTTT. Translation: CASSYSGNSNQPQHF.

The rearrangement links TRBV19 to TRBJ2-4, with 9 bases matching TRBD1. CDR1 is LNHDA, CDR2 SQIVND, per germline (reference sequence). V was clipped by 3 bases and J by 0 bases; unmatched bases: 6. The CDR3 totals 17 residues. CDR3 region: CASSISRQGEAKNIQYF. In DNA, the CDR3 is TGTGCCAGTAGTATCAGTCGACAGGGGGAAGCCAAAAACATTCAGTACTTC.

V gene TRBV19 combines with J gene TRBJ2-5; 7 bases map to TRBD1. V shed 5 bases, J shed 5 bases, and the junction held 11 bases outside the gene matches. The CDR3 runs to 15 residues. From germline, CDR1 is LNHDA and CDR2 SQIVND (reference sequence). The CDR3 DNA sequence: TGTGCCAGTAGTCCCGGGGCAGGGGGTAGGGAGACCCAGTACTTC. This encodes CASSPGAGGRETQYF.

This clone was detected once. Other DNA sequences in the same sample also yield this CDR3. The chain employs TRBV18 and TRBJ1-3; the D is unclear. V lost 2 bases and J lost 4, with 3 bases in between. Germline-derived CDR1 and CDR2 are KGHSH and LQKENI. This CDR3 comprises 12 residues. The DNA for the CDR3 is TGTGCCAGCTCACCAGGAGGAAACACCATATATTTT. Translation gives CASSPGGNTIYF.

The chain couples TRBV5-4 to TRBJ2-1, with D maybe TRBD2 (6 bases). The CDR3 is made up of 14 amino acids. Germline V lookup: CDR1 SGHNT, CDR2 YYREEE (reference sequence). The V gene lost 4 bases and the J gene lost 5 bases, with 13 bases spanning the gap. CDR3: CASSPYGTHNEQFF. The CDR3 nucleotides are TGTGCCAGCAGCCCCTACGGGACTCACAATGAGCAGTTCTTC.

The V call is TRBV5-5, the J call TRBJ1-1; D is perhaps TRBD1 (6 bases). This CDR3 has 14 residues. CDR1 and CDR2 from the germline V gene are SGHKS and YYEKEE (reference sequence). Trimming stripped 0 bases from V and 11 bases from J, with 17 bases between. CDR3: CASSLADRRASAFF. The CDR3 bases are TGTGCCAGCAGCTTGGCCGACAGGAGGGCGAGCGCTTTCTTT.

J is TRBJ2-5 and V is TRBV27; 9 bases match TRBD1. Looked up from germline, CDR1 is MNHEY and CDR2 is SMNVEV (reference sequence). CDR3 size: 20 residues. Trimming removed 6 bases from V and 3 bases from J; junction bases left unmatched: 23. The CDR3 DNA is TGTGCCAGCAGAGCTGGTAGACCGGGACAGGGAGTTGACGGGAAAGAGACCCAGTACTTC. This sequence encodes CASRAGRPGQGVDGKETQYF.

The gene calls are TRBV6-6 and TRBJ1-1, with TRBD1 identical over 9 bases. Trimming cost V 7 bases and J 4 bases; bases outside gene matches: 4. The CDR3 spans 13 residues. CDR1 is MNHNY and CDR2 is SVGAGI in the germline V gene (reference sequence). As DNA, the CDR3 is TGTGCCAGCACGGGACAGGGAAGCACTGAAGCTTTCTTT. It yields the protein CASTGQGSTEAFF.

The rearrangement links TRBV28 to TRBJ1-2; no definite D call. CDR1 is MDHEN, CDR2 SYDVKM, per germline. CDR3 length: 13 residues. Trimming pared 8 bases from V and 4 bases from J, leaving 14 bases between. CDR3 residues: CASGPQTSYGYTF. The CDR3 nucleotides are TGTGCCAGCGGCCCACAGACTTCCTATGGCTACACCTTC.

The rearrangement links TRBV4-2 to TRBJ2-7, with D possibly TRBD2 on 5 matching bases. The CDR3 is 14 amino acids. CDR1 and CDR2 (germline): LGHNA, YNFKEQ. V gave up 0 bases and J gave up 7 bases, with 13 bases separating them. The CDR3 spells CASSQDSVSVEQYF. CDR3 coding DNA: TGTGCCAGCAGCCAAGATAGCGTGTCGGTGGAGCAGTACTTC.

The gene calls are TRBV19 and TRBJ2-3; a possible D gene is TRBD2 (7 bases). This CDR3 region has 14 residues. The ends were cut back, 3 bases at V and 4 bases at J, with 11 bases in the middle. The germline V gene encodes CDR1 LNHDA and CDR2 SQIVND (reference sequence). In DNA, the CDR3 is TGTGCCAGTAGTATCGGGGGGCCCGCAGATACGCAGTATTTT. Its protein product is CASSIGGPADTQYF. The full variable domain, with the rest looked up from reference TRBV19 and TRBJ2-3, is DGGITQSPKYLFRKEGQNVTLSCEQNLNHDAMYWYRQDPGQGLRLIYYSQIVNDFQKGDIAEGYSVSREKKESFPLTVTSAQKNPTAFYLCASSIGGPADTQYFGPGTRLTVL.

This clone showed up just once. The chain employs TRBV28 and TRBJ2-2; 8 nucleotides line up with TRBD1. Germline V CDR1 and CDR2: MDHEN, SYDVKM. CDR3 length: 13 amino acids. The junction had 3 bases not matched to a gene; V was cut back by 8 bases and J by 4 bases. The CDR3 loop is CASSGGGTGELFF. CDR3 nucleotides: TGTGCCAGCTCAGGGGGCGGCACCGGGGAGCTGTTTTTT.

This clone occurred a few times. The rearrangement joins TRBV9 to TRBJ1-5; unclear D gene. Per germline, CDR1 SGDLS and CDR2 YYNGEE. CDR3 length: 14 amino acids. Trimming left V 0 bases short and J 6 bases short, with 10 bases between. The CDR3 loop is CASSVDGELQPQHF. DNA of the CDR3: TGTGCCAGCAGCGTAGACGGGGAACTTCAGCCCCAGCATTTT.

V gene TRBV19 combines with J gene TRBJ1-2; D gene ambiguous. The CDR3 has 17 amino acids. Germline V CDR1 and CDR2: LNHDA, SQIVND (reference sequence). V was trimmed by 5 bases and J by 4 bases, leaving 23 bases between them. The CDR3 here is CASSPSRDGTWGYGYTF. As DNA, the CDR3 is TGTGCCAGTAGTCCCTCTCGCGACGGAACGTGGGGCTATGGCTACACCTTC.

CDR3 nucleotide sequence: TGTGCCAATGGGGCTCGTTCCTACAATGAGCAGTTCTTC. Its protein is CANGARSYNEQFF. The chain carries TRBV2 and TRBJ2-1; weak D call: TRBD1 (5 bases). Trimming shortened V by 10 bases and J by 1 base, and 11 bases separated the two germline ends. This CDR3 contains 13 residues. Germline CDR1 reads SNHLY; CDR2 reads FYNNEI.

This sequence joins TRBV7-2 and TRBJ1-1, with D possibly being TRBD1 (6 bases). Germline lookup yields CDR1 SGHTA and CDR2 FQGNSA. This CDR3 has 12 amino acids. Between the trimmed V and J ends, which lost 3 bases and 9 bases, there was a span of 11 bases. The DNA for the CDR3 is TGTGCCAGCAGCTTCCCAGGGGCGAAAGCTTTCTTT. Translated, it gives CASSFPGAKAFF.

The chain is built from TRBV6-6 and TRBJ2-3; D not resolved. Trimming shortened V by 5 bases and J by 3 bases, and 12 bases separated the two germline ends. Germline V gene data show CDR1 as MNHNY and CDR2 as SVGAGI (reference sequence). This CDR3 contains 14 residues. The CDR3 loop is CASSQWEKTDTQYF. The CDR3 coding sequence is TGTGCCAGCAGTCAATGGGAAAAGACAGATACGCAGTATTTT.

V and J are TRBV18 and TRBJ1-6; 8 bases line up with TRBD1. Germline trimming cut 3 bases from V and 9 bases from J; bases unmatched to any gene: 7. CDR3 size: 15 residues. Germline V gene sequence: CDR1 KGHSH, CDR2 LQKENI. This chain's CDR3 is CASSPPTGAASPLHF. The DNA for the CDR3 is TGTGCCAGCTCACCGCCGACAGGGGCGGCTTCACCCCTCCACTTT.

By its share, this clone is medium-sized. The CDR3 DNA reads TGTGCCAGCAGCTTAGGGCGTATGGGGGGCTATGGCTACACCTTC. This encodes CASSLGRMGGYGYTF. This chain links TRBV11-3 with TRBJ1-2; D is perhaps TRBD1 (5 bases). The CDR3 length is 15 residues. Germline CDR1 and CDR2: SGHNT and YENEEA. The V and J ends lost 1 base and 4 bases respectively, with 13 bases between them.

The J gene is TRBJ1-3, the V gene TRBV5-5, with TRBD1 as a possible D gene (6 bases). V was clipped by 0 bases and J by 2 bases, with 9 bases between them. This CDR3 spans 15 amino acids. Germline CDR1 reads SGHKS; CDR2 reads YYEKEE (reference sequence). The CDR3 sequence is CASSLVSGAGNTIYF. In DNA, the CDR3 is TGTGCCAGCAGCTTGGTTTCAGGGGCTGGAAACACCATATATTTT.